Described below is a single T cell receptor beta chain sequence and its context. What it recognizes is unknown. The junction departs from the called germline gene at one end, perhaps through a read error. The data were taken from a study of blood T cells in healthy people across ages. Findings and limits, study-wide: Naive CD4+ cells and diversity were both higher in long-lived donors than in aged donors. Investigators treated diversity estimates from one million T cells as underestimates.

Alongside a J-beta primer mix, a sample-barcoded 5' primer served in a second PCR lasting about 7 to 12 cycles. TCRdb redid the calling of the 5' RACE reads with MiXCR, one entry per CDR3 protein. Of about 1.6 million distinct CDR3 sequences detected, around 35% appear once; the ten largest clones hold roughly 12%. CDR3 length equals 15 residues. CDR1 is SNHLY, CDR2 FYNNEI, per germline. Specimen: blood. V is TRBV2 and J is TRBJ1-6, with D perhaps TRBD1 (6 bases). The sequence was collected from a woman aged 30 to 39 in good health. CDR3 DNA: TGTACCAGCAAGAGGACAGCCGTGGGGAATTCACCCCTCCACTTT. This encodes CTSKRTAVGNSPLHF.